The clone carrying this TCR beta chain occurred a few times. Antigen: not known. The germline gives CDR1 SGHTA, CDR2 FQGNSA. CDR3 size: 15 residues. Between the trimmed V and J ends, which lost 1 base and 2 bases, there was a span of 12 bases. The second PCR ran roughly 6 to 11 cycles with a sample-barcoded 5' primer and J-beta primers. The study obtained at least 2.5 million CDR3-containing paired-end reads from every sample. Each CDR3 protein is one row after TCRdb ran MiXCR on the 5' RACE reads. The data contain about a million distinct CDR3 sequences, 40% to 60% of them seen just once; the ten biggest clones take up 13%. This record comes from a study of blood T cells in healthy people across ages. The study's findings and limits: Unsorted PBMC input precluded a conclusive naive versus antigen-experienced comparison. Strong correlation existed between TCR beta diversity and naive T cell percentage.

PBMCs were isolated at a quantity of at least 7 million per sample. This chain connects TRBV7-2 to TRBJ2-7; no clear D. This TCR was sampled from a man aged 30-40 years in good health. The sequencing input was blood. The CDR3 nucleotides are TGTGCCAGCAGCTTAGGGCAGCAGACAACCTACGAGCAGTACTTC. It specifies CASSLGQQTTYEQYF.